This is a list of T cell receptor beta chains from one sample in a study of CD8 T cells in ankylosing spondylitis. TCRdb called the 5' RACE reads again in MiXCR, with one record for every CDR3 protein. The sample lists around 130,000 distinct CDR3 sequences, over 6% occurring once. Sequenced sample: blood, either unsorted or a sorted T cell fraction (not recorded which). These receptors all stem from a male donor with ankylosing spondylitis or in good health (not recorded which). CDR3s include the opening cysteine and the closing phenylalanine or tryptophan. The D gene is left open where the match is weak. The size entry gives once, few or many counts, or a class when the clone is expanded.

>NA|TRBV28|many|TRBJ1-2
CASSLSQPLPINGYTF
TGTGCCAGCAGTTTGTCGCAACCCTTACCGATAAATGGCTACACCTTC
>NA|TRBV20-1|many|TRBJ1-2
CSASAGPYGYTF
TGCAGTGCCTCGGCAGGGCCCTATGGCTACACCTTC
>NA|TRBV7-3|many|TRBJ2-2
CASSPGLFDPGELFF
TGTGCCAGCAGCCCGGGACTGTTTGACCCCGGGGAGCTGTTTTTT
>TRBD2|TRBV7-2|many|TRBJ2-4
CASSKLGLAIAKNIQYF
TGTGCCAGCAGCAAGCTGGGACTAGCGATAGCCAAAAACATTCAGTACTTC
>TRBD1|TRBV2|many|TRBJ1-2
CASSVGQGADGYTF
TGTGCCAGCAGTGTTGGGCAGGGGGCGGATGGCTACACCTTC
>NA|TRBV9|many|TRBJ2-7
CASSPRIVPSEQYF
TGTGCCAGCAGCCCCAGGATAGTCCCCTCCGAGCAGTACTTC
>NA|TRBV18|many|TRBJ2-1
CASSPPQLVGSEQFF
TGTGCCAGCTCACCACCGCAGCTAGTGGGGAGTGAGCAGTTCTTC
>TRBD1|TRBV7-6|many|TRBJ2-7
CASSLAGTGINEQYF
TGTGCCAGCAGCTTGGCCGGGACAGGGATTAACGAGCAGTACTTC
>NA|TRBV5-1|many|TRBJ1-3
CASSWDLYSGNTIYF
TGCGCCAGCAGTTGGGACTTATACTCTGGAAACACCATATATTTT
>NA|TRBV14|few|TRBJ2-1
CASSRLSGSANEQFF
TGTGCCAGCAGCCGGCTAAGCGGCTCCGCCAATGAGCAGTTCTTC